Following are 28 T cell receptor beta chains from one sample sequenced in a study of cytomegalovirus exposure and HLA in healthy donors. Researchers ran the PCR with 60 Vbeta and 13 Jbeta primers. Produced via immunoSEQ multiplex PCR; TCRdb's table is partial and in-frame only. The sample has some 170,000 clones; roughly 79% are singletons. Source material: PBMCs. These receptors were obtained from a man younger than 35 in good health and CMV-seropositive.

Written as DNA, the CDR3 is TGTGCTTCCGGGAACCAAGAGACCCAGTACTTC. Its protein is CASGNQETQYF. The rearrangement links TRBV19 to TRBJ2-5; maybe TRBD2 (5 bases). The germline gives CDR1 LNHDA, CDR2 SQIVND (reference sequence). CDR3 length equals 11 residues.

This clone occurred once. The chain joins TRBV9 to TRBJ1-1; perhaps TRBD1 as D (6 bases). Germline loops: CDR1 SGDLS, CDR2 YYNGEE. Between the trimmed V and J ends, which lost 4 bases and 1 base, there was a span of 14 bases. The CDR3 is 15 residues long. Here the CDR3 reads CASSPMGQPNTEAFF. The CDR3 DNA reads as TGTGCCAGCAGCCCGATGGGACAACCGAACACTGAAGCTTTCTTT.

This clone was detected only once. The gene calls are TRBV6-1 and TRBJ2-7, with 7 bases that match TRBD2. The CDR3 has 16 amino acids. CDR1 MNHNS and CDR2 SASEGT come from the germline V gene. Trimming took 4 bases from V and 3 from J; bases not matched to a gene: 12. The CDR3 spells CASSVRLNRDYYEQYF. CDR3 coding DNA: TGTGCCAGCAGTGTCCGCCTAAATCGGGACTACTACGAGCAGTACTTC.

This clone occurred a few times. This chain links TRBV5-1 with TRBJ2-3; 10 bases map to TRBD2. Germline assignment: CDR1 SGHRS and CDR2 YFSETQ. The J segment lost 5 bases and the V segment lost 2 bases, leaving 11 bases of the junction unmatched. CDR3 length: 17 amino acids. The CDR3 spells CASSLELAGGRGDTQYF. The CDR3 DNA reads TGCGCCAGCAGCTTAGAATTAGCGGGAGGCCGTGGAGATACGCAGTATTTT.

The V gene is TRBV10-3, the J gene TRBJ2-3; 8 nucleotides match TRBD1. V lost 3 bases and J lost 2; bases outside the gene matches: 4. CDR3 length: 15 residues. Germline V gene lookup returns CDR1 ENHRY and CDR2 SYGVKD. CDR3 nucleotides: TGTGCCATCAGTGACTGGACAGGGTTCACAGATACGCAGTATTTT. Protein sequence: CAISDWTGFTDTQYF.

The CDR3 nucleotides read TGTGCCAGCAGCTCCGGACAGGGGGTAAATGGCTACACCTTC. It translates to CASSSGQGVNGYTF. The chain has TRBV13 and TRBJ1-2, with 10 bases lining up with TRBD1. The CDR3 is made up of 14 amino acids. Germline values: CDR1 PRHDT, CDR2 FYEKMQ (reference sequence). V trimming: 4 bases; J trimming: 6 bases; junction bases outside the gene matches: 5.

The V and J genes are TRBV2 and TRBJ1-2, with TRBD1 matching 9 bases. The germline V gene has CDR1 SNHLY and CDR2 FYNNEI. The V and J ends lost 8 bases and 6 bases, in that order; junction bases with no gene match: 7. There are 13 residues in the CDR3. CDR3: CASVDRGFNGYTF. The CDR3 DNA reads TGTGCCAGCGTGGACAGGGGATTTAATGGCTACACCTTC.

A single count supports this clone. The chain uses TRBV7-2 and TRBJ1-2; D possibly corresponds to TRBD1 (6 bases). V shed 4 bases and J shed 4 bases, with 10 bases lying between them. The CDR3 covers 13 residues. CDR1 is SGHTA, CDR2 FQGNSA, per germline. CDR3 sequence: CASSYRDGYGYTF. In DNA form, the CDR3 reads TGTGCCAGCAGCTACAGGGATGGCTATGGCTACACCTTC.

The chain employs TRBV4-3 and TRBJ2-4, with a possible D match to TRBD1 (6 bases). CDR1 is LGHNA, CDR2 YSLEER, per germline. The CDR3 has 18 amino acids. The ends were cut back, 1 base at V and 4 bases at J, with 20 bases in the middle. CDR3 bases: TGCGCCAGCAGCCAAGCTTTTATCACAGGGTATTTTAAAAACATTCAGTACTTC. Its protein product is CASSQAFITGYFKNIQYF.

The V and J genes are TRBV7-9 and TRBJ2-1; no clear D gene. This CDR3 contains 10 residues. Looked up from germline, CDR1 is SEHNR and CDR2 is FQNEAQ (reference sequence). The V and J ends lost 8 bases and 9 bases respectively, with 8 bases between them. The CDR3 is CASGALEQFF. The CDR3, as DNA: TGTGCCAGCGGAGCGCTTGAGCAGTTCTTC.

J is TRBJ1-1 and V is TRBV19, with a possible D match to TRBD1 (5 bases). V was pared by 8 bases and J by 4 bases, with 11 bases between. This CDR3 has 12 amino acids. Germline V gene sequence: CDR1 LNHDA, CDR2 SQIVND (reference sequence). CDR3 nucleotide sequence: TGTGCCAGTTTTCAGGGCCCCACTGAAGCTTTCTTT. It yields the protein CASFQGPTEAFF.

The gene calls are TRBV30 and TRBJ1-1; D gene ambiguous. This CDR3 contains 13 residues. V dropped 3 bases and J dropped 0 bases, with 8 bases sitting between them. The germline gives CDR1 GTSNPN, CDR2 SVGIG (reference sequence). The CDR3 bases are TGTGCCTGGAGGTTTCCATTGAACACTGAAGCTTTCTTT. This gives the protein CAWRFPLNTEAFF.

The chain combines TRBV5-4 with TRBJ2-5; 12 positions agree with TRBD2. With 0 bases clipped from V and 5 bases from J, the junction kept 5 bases outside the gene matches. CDR3 size: 16 residues. Germline loops: CDR1 SGHNT, CDR2 YYREEE (reference sequence). The CDR3 nucleotides read TGTGCCAGCAGCTTGGGTCTAGCGGGAGGGCCGGAGACCCAGTACTTC. Its translation: CASSLGLAGGPETQYF.

This clone was detected only once. CDR3 residues: CASSIDSSGSSYNEQFF. The CDR3 DNA reads as TGTGCCAGTAGTATAGATTCTAGCGGGAGCTCCTACAATGAGCAGTTCTTC. This chain uses TRBV19 with TRBJ2-1, with 10 bases lining up with TRBD2. With 0 bases clipped from V and 0 bases from J, the junction kept 2 bases outside the gene matches. CDR3 length: 17 residues. The V gene's germline CDR1 is LNHDA and CDR2 SQIVND (reference sequence).

This chain uses TRBV19 with TRBJ1-2; TRBD1 matches at 8 bases. Germline-derived CDR1 and CDR2 are LNHDA and SQIVND (reference sequence). Losses at the gene ends were 2 bases for V and 4 bases for J; bases not matched to a gene: 6. This CDR3 region has 15 residues. Written as DNA, the CDR3 is TGTGCCAGTAGTATAAGTGGACAGGGCACCTATGGCTACACCTTC. Its translation is CASSISGQGTYGYTF.

This clone was detected only once. This chain connects TRBV5-5 to TRBJ2-1; 9 positions agree with TRBD1. This CDR3 contains 13 residues. Germline-derived CDR1 and CDR2 are SGHKS and YYEKEE (reference sequence). V lost 4 bases and J lost 5; bases outside the gene matches: 1. CDR3 amino acids: CASSGTGNNEQFF. Written as DNA, the CDR3 is TGTGCCAGCAGCGGGACAGGGAACAATGAGCAGTTCTTC.

The chain is built from TRBV6-6 and TRBJ1-4, with a tentative D call TRBD1 (5 bases). Deletions cut 6 bases from V and 6 bases from J, with 14 bases between. The CDR3 length is 14 residues. CDR1 is MNHNY and CDR2 is SVGAGI in the germline V gene (reference sequence). Here the CDR3 reads CASRLTATDEKLFF. As DNA, the CDR3 is TGTGCCAGCAGACTGACAGCCACGGATGAAAAACTGTTTTTT.

This chain links TRBV5-4 with TRBJ2-7; 8 nucleotides align to TRBD2. CDR1 and CDR2 (germline): SGHNT, YYREEE (reference sequence). V shed 4 bases, J shed 2 bases, and the junction held 14 bases outside the gene matches. This CDR3 is 17 amino acids long. The CDR3 DNA reads as TGTGCCAGCAGCCCGGACTCCGGGACTAGGGTCCCCTACGAGCAGTACTTC. Translation gives CASSPDSGTRVPYEQYF.

Note on this clone: Mismatch with germline at one junction end may stem from a read error. The rearrangement links TRBV30 to TRBJ1-2; 8 bases fit TRBD1. From germline, CDR1 is GTSNPN and CDR2 SVGIG (reference sequence). The CDR3 loop spans 12 amino acids. The CDR3 nucleotides read TGTGCCTGGAGTGCCCGACAGGGGACGGATTTCTTC. This encodes CAWSARQGTDFF.

The J gene is TRBJ1-2, the V gene TRBV5-6; 9 nucleotides agree with TRBD1. CDR1 and CDR2 (germline): SGHDT, YYEEEE. The V and J ends lost 3 bases and 7 bases, in that order; junction bases with no gene match: 22. This CDR3 contains 19 residues. CDR3 protein: CASSSSIGGASGTGSGYTF. The CDR3 nucleotides are TGTGCCAGCAGCTCCTCAATTGGGGGCGCCTCCGGGACAGGGTCTGGCTACACCTTC.

CDR3 protein: CASSFGTKYEQYF. The DNA for the CDR3 is TGTGCCAGCAGCTTTGGCACCAAGTACGAGCAGTACTTC. The gene calls are TRBV5-6 and TRBJ2-7; the D is unclear. The CDR3 runs 13 residues. The ends were cut back, 2 bases at V and 4 bases at J, with 10 bases in the middle. Germline V gene lookup returns CDR1 SGHDT and CDR2 YYEEEE. Filled out from reference TRBV5-6 and TRBJ2-7, the complete variable domain reads DAGVTQSPTHLIKTRGQQVTLRCSPKSGHDTVSWYQQALGQGPQFIFQYYEEEERQRGNFPDRFSGHQFPNYSSELNVNALLLGDSALYLCASSFGTKYEQYFGPGTRLTVT.

The chain is built from TRBV6-6 and TRBJ1-2; D perhaps matches TRBD1 (6 bases). The V gene lost 2 bases and the J gene lost 3 bases, with 13 bases spanning the gap. Germline CDR1 MNHNY, CDR2 SVGAGI (reference sequence). The CDR3 length is 15 residues. The chain's CDR3 is CASSYVMGAHYGYTF. The CDR3 coding sequence is TGTGCCAGCAGTTACGTCATGGGGGCCCACTATGGCTACACCTTC.

The J gene is TRBJ1-1, the V gene TRBV10-2; 7 positions match TRBD1. The CDR3 spans 13 residues. Germline assignment: CDR1 WSHSY and CDR2 SAAADI. V lost 4 bases and J lost 5; bases outside the gene matches: 4. The CDR3 DNA sequence: TGCGCCAGCAGTGCTTCAGGGGGAACTGAAGCTTTCTTT. It translates to CASSASGGTEAFF.

The chain recombines TRBV4-1 with TRBJ2-7; no definite D call. This CDR3 comprises 12 residues. CDR1 and CDR2 (germline): MGHRA, YSYEKL. V gave up 0 bases and J gave up 2 bases, with 2 bases separating them. The CDR3 DNA reads TGCGCCAGCAGCCAAGACACCTACGAGCAGTACTTC. Residues: CASSQDTYEQYF.

This clone has a single count. The gene calls are TRBV29-1 and TRBJ1-4; no definite D call. The CDR3 is 14 amino acids. Trimming shortened V by 0 bases and J by 8 bases, and 13 bases separated the two germline ends. Germline V gene lookup returns CDR1 SQVTM and CDR2 ANQGSEA. The CDR3 DNA reads as TGCAGCGTTGAAGATCATGTGGGCCCCGAAAAACTGTTTTTT. Protein: CSVEDHVGPEKLFF.

The rearrangement uses TRBV28 and TRBJ1-5; 8 bases are a match to TRBD1. Germline-derived CDR1 and CDR2 are MDHEN and SYDVKM. The CDR3 has 18 residues. V trimming: 2 bases; J trimming: 0 bases; junction bases outside the gene matches: 9. CDR3 bases: TGTGCCAGCAGTTTAGGACAGGGTTACGGATATAGCAATCAGCCCCAGCATTTT. Residues: CASSLGQGYGYSNQPQHF.

The rearrangement joins TRBV11-2 to TRBJ1-1; no firm D call. The CDR3 consists of 14 residues. The ends were cut back, 8 bases at V and 5 bases at J, with 18 bases in the middle. Germline V gene sequence: CDR1 SGHAT, CDR2 FQNNGV. Written as DNA, the CDR3 is TGTGCCAGCGGGTGGTGGGGTGCGGGAACTGAAGCTTTCTTT. This encodes CASGWWGAGTEAFF.

The V and J genes are TRBV10-3 and TRBJ2-5, with 8 bases fitting TRBD1. The J call is in doubt because the DNA end fits TRBJ2-7 better. This CDR3 comprises 14 residues. Germline CDR1 reads ENHRY; CDR2 reads SYGVKD. CDR3 residues: CAISAGQGPYEQYF. CDR3 bases: TGTGCCATCAGCGCTGGACAGGGCCCCTACGAGCAGTACTTC.